Listed below are T cell receptor beta chains from one sample, sequenced in a study of T-cell memory formation after mild COVID-19. TCRdb re-analysed the 5' RACE reads in MiXCR, keeping a single row per CDR3 protein. The profile covers about 360,000 distinct CDR3 sequences, with over 13% appearing a single time and about 22% taken by the ten largest. Material: PBMCs or a T cell subset sorted from them (not recorded which). These receptors came from a young man who had mild COVID-19 (a few samples of this study predate the infection). Cell type and time point are not known. CDR3s include the opening cysteine and the closing phenylalanine or tryptophan. Fields, in order: CDR3 DNA, CDR3 protein, D gene, J gene, V gene, clone size. The D gene is left open where the match is weak. Only some rows state a clone size, as once, few, many or a class for expanded clones.

TGTGCCAGCAGTTACGACAGCTCTGGGGCCAACGTCCTGACTTTC | CASSYDSSGANVLTF | - | TRBJ2-6 | TRBV6-5 | many
TGCGCCAGCAGCCGCATACCGACAGGGGGCGATTATGGCTACACCTTC | CASSRIPTGGDYGYTF | TRBD1 | TRBJ1-2 | TRBV5-1 | -
TGTGCCAGCAGTCAAATTCTTGGTTCCACAGATACGCAGTATTTT | CASSQILGSTDTQYF | - | TRBJ2-3 | TRBV28 | -
TGTGCCAGCAGTTTATATCCTTCCGGAAGGCCCCAGTACTTC | CASSLYPSGRPQYF | - | TRBJ2-5 | TRBV28 | -
TGTGCCAGCAGTTGGGGTAGGGCGGATTCACCCCTCCACTTT | CASSWGRADSPLHF | - | TRBJ1-6 | TRBV27 | few
TGTGCCAGCAGTGGATTCTGGGCCGACACTGAGCAGTTCTTC | CASSGFWADTEQFF | - | TRBJ2-1 | TRBV6-1 | few
TGTGCCAGCAGTACTAGCGGGGGCAATGAGCAGTTCTTC | CASSTSGGNEQFF | TRBD2 | TRBJ2-1 | TRBV7-2 | -
TGTGCCACCAGCGAGGCGGGGAGCTCCTACAATGAGCAGTTCTTC | CATSEAGSSYNEQFF | - | TRBJ2-1 | TRBV15 | -
TGTGCCAGCAGCTTAGATGGTCCGGCTAACTATGGCTACACCTTC | CASSLDGPANYGYTF | - | TRBJ1-2 | TRBV13 | few
TGTGCCAGCAGGCGAACCGGGACTAGGCTGCCAGATACGCAGTATTTT | CASRRTGTRLPDTQYF | TRBD2 | TRBJ2-3 | TRBV7-2 | few
TGCGCCAGCAGCTTGCAACTAGCGGGCACAGATACGCAGTATTTT | CASSLQLAGTDTQYF | TRBD2 | TRBJ2-3 | TRBV5-1 | -
TGTGCCAGCAGCCTCCATCTTGGAGGGCCGGGAGAGACCCAGTACTTC | CASSLHLGGPGETQYF | - | TRBJ2-5 | TRBV7-9 | -
TGTGCCATACGTTGGTTCTACGAGCAGTACTTC | CAIRWFYEQYF | - | TRBJ2-7 | TRBV6-1 | few
TGCAGCGTTGCAGGCCTCGGAATCCAAGAGACCCAGTACTTC | CSVAGLGIQETQYF | - | TRBJ2-5 | TRBV29-1 | few
TGTGCCAGCAGCTTAGGGCCACAGGGGTCTAATGAAAAACTGTTTTTT | CASSLGPQGSNEKLFF | TRBD1 | TRBJ1-4 | TRBV7-8 | few
TGTGCCAGCAGCGTAGTGGGGGGGCAAGAGACCCAGTACTTC | CASSVVGGQETQYF | TRBD2 | TRBJ2-5 | TRBV9 | -
TGTGCCAGCAGCTTAAGGCCAGCGGGGGGAGGCGAGACCCAGTACTTC | CASSLRPAGGGETQYF | TRBD2 | TRBJ2-5 | TRBV7-2 | many
TGTGCCAGCAGCTTAGGGTCCGATACCATGAACACTGAAGCTTTCTTT | CASSLGSDTMNTEAFF | - | TRBJ1-1 | TRBV7-9 | -
TGTGCCAGCAGTTCCCGCCCATCTAGACTGAACACCGGGGAGCTGTTTTTT | CASSSRPSRLNTGELFF | - | TRBJ2-2 | TRBV6-2/TRBV6-3 | many
TGCGCCAGCAGCCCCATCGGGGGCGCTCTCACAGATACGCAGTATTTT | CASSPIGGALTDTQYF | - | TRBJ2-3 | TRBV4-3 | many
TGTGCCAGCGTATGGGGCAGGGGATCCACTGAAGCTTTCTTT | CASVWGRGSTEAFF | - | TRBJ1-1 | TRBV13 | few
TGTGCCACCAGCAGGAGCCGGGGTTCCTATGGCTACACCTTC | CATSRSRGSYGYTF | - | TRBJ1-2 | TRBV15 | -
TGTGCCAGCAGCGTGTTGGGGGGGGAAGAGACCCAGTACTTC | CASSVLGGEETQYF | TRBD2 | TRBJ2-5 | TRBV9 | -
TGCGCCAGCAGCTTGGGGTCCGGGATTAACTATGGCTACACCTTC | CASSLGSGINYGYTF | - | TRBJ1-2 | TRBV5-1 | few
TGTGCCAGCAGCCAAGAGGGAGGGGGTCAGCCCCAGCATTTT | CASSQEGGGQPQHF | - | TRBJ1-5 | TRBV4-2 | -
TGCAGCGCCGCAAGGGACAGTACAGATACGCAGTATTTT | CSAARDSTDTQYF | TRBD1 | TRBJ2-3 | TRBV29-1 | -
TGTGCCTGGAGATCGGACGGTGCCGGAGCTTTCTTT | CAWRSDGAGAFF | - | TRBJ1-1 | TRBV30 | -
TGTGCCAGCAGTTTGGTTGGCAGCCTGTACGAGCAGTACTTC | CASSLVGSLYEQYF | - | TRBJ2-7 | TRBV12-3/TRBV12-4 | few
TGTGCCAGCAGCAACAGGAACTCTGGAAACACCATATATTTT | CASSNRNSGNTIYF | - | TRBJ1-3 | TRBV12-3/TRBV12-4 | -
TGTGCCAGCTCACCCCGGGACAGCCCCATGAACACTGAAGCTTTCTTT | CASSPRDSPMNTEAFF | TRBD1 | TRBJ1-1 | TRBV18 | -
TGTGCCAGCAGCTTGACTATAAACTCGCGGGACGAGCAGTACTTC | CASSLTINSRDEQYF | - | TRBJ2-7 | TRBV5-4 | -
TGCGCCAGCCGGATTGATGGGGGCTACACCTTC | CASRIDGGYTF | - | TRBJ1-2 | TRBV5-1 | many
TGTGCCAGCAGGTACTGGGGGCCCTCTTCGGGGGTTACAAGCGAGACCCAGTACTTC | CASRYWGPSSGVTSETQYF | - | TRBJ2-5 | TRBV6-1 | -
TGTGCCAGCAGTTTTCCGGGCCCGGGGCGGGAGCAGTACTTC | CASSFPGPGREQYF | - | TRBJ2-7 | TRBV12-3/TRBV12-4 | many
TGTGCCAGCAGCTCGACTAGCGGGGTCGCAGATACGCAGTATTTT | CASSSTSGVADTQYF | TRBD2 | TRBJ2-3 | TRBV7-9 | few
TGTGCCAGCAGGCAACCATTAGAGCGTCTTGCGAACACCGGGGAGCTGTTTTTT | CASRQPLERLANTGELFF | - | TRBJ2-2 | TRBV11-2 | few
TGCGCCAGCAGCTTGGCCCCGACAGGGGGTGGAAACACCATATATTTT | CASSLAPTGGGNTIYF | TRBD1 | TRBJ1-3 | TRBV5-1 | many
TGCAGTGCTCCACTAGCGGGGAGGTCCTACAATGAGCAGTTCTTC | CSAPLAGRSYNEQFF | TRBD2 | TRBJ2-1 | TRBV20-1 | -
TGCAGTGCAAACCCCGCGGGGGGGCCCGGAGAGACCCAGTACTTC | CSANPAGGPGETQYF | TRBD2 | TRBJ2-5 | TRBV20-1 | -
TGTGCCAGCAGCTGGAGGGGTGAAAAACTGTTTTTT | CASSWRGEKLFF | - | TRBJ1-4 | TRBV6-5 | few
TGCGCCAGCAGCCCACAGGGGGCGGCTAATTCACCCCTCCACTTT | CASSPQGAANSPLHF | TRBD1 | TRBJ1-6 | TRBV5-1 | few
TGTGCCAGCAGCGAAACGGGGGCAGATACGCAGTATTTT | CASSETGADTQYF | - | TRBJ2-3 | TRBV9 | many
TGCAGTGCTAGGATACCGGGACAGGAATCCACCGGGGAGCTGTTTTTT | CSARIPGQESTGELFF | TRBD1 | TRBJ2-2 | TRBV20-1 | many
TGCAGTGCTAGAACCGGGACTAGCGGGGCCGGGGAGCTGTTTTTT | CSARTGTSGAGELFF | TRBD2 | TRBJ2-2 | TRBV20-1 | few
TGTGCCAGCAGCAAAACAGGGAACTTGAACACTGAAGCTTTCTTT | CASSKTGNLNTEAFF | - | TRBJ1-1 | TRBV6-5 | few
TGTGCCATCAGGGGGACTAGCGGGAGGAACACCGGGGAGCTGTTTTTT | CAIRGTSGRNTGELFF | TRBD2 | TRBJ2-2 | TRBV10-3 | -
TGTGCCACCTGCTTTACAGGTCATGAAAAACTGTTTTTT | CATCFTGHEKLFF | - | TRBJ1-4 | TRBV12-3/TRBV12-4 | -
TGTGCCAGCAGCCGTAACACTTACGAGCAGTACTTC | CASSRNTYEQYF | - | TRBJ2-7 | TRBV3-1 | few
TGTGCCAGTAGCAGTACAGATCAAGAGACCCAGTACTTC | CASSSTDQETQYF | - | TRBJ2-5 | TRBV19 | -
TGCAGCGTTGAAGATCTCGGAAACACTGAAGCTTTCTTT | CSVEDLGNTEAFF | - | TRBJ1-1 | TRBV29-1 | -
TGTGCCTGGAGTGTACCACTCCGGGTCCGCGAGCAGTACTTC | CAWSVPLRVREQYF | - | TRBJ2-7 | TRBV30 | -
TGCAGTGCTAGTTTGTGGGCGCGGGAGACCCAGTACTTC | CSASLWARETQYF | - | TRBJ2-5 | TRBV20-1 | -
TGTGCCACCCCCTTAGCCACGGGGGGTACGAACACTGAAGCTTTCTTT | CATPLATGGTNTEAFF | - | TRBJ1-1 | TRBV2 | -
TGTGCCAGCAGCCGGACGGGTGATAGCAATCAGCCCCAGCATTTT | CASSRTGDSNQPQHF | - | TRBJ1-5 | TRBV7-2 | -